This record concerns one T cell receptor beta chain sequence. This CDR3 has 15 amino acids. Trimming removed 5 bases from V and 4 bases from J, with 17 bases in between. The germline gives CDR1 SGHTA, CDR2 FQGNSA. Across about two dozen US areas, participants ranged in age from 18 to 89 years. Before being deemed recovered, Cohort 3 donors had two negative PCRs, clearance, or symptom resolution. These data belong to a study of blood T cell repertoires in COVID-19. Data came from immunoSEQ multiplex PCR; TCRdb stores just in-frame clones and leaves some out. The sample has 200,000 to 300,000 clones, 75% to 90% seen once.

This TCR was sampled from a woman between 25 and 40 years old who had recovered from COVID-19. This chain joins TRBV7-2 and TRBJ1-2; D gene uncertain. Sample: PBMCs or T cells enriched from blood (not recorded which). The CDR3 region is CASSPGPEGGYGYTF. DNA for the CDR3: TGTGCCAGCAGCCCTGGGCCGGAGGGAGGCTATGGCTACACCTTC.